The clone carrying this TCR beta chain was recorded a few times. Its matching antigen is unknown. This sample was included in a study of cytomegalovirus exposure and HLA in healthy donors. Study conclusions and caveats: High sensitivity and specificity were reportedly achieved when the classifier diagnosed cytomegalovirus status.

The CDR3 consists of 15 residues. V lost 0 bases and J lost 4, with 12 bases in between. Germline V CDR1 and CDR2: MNHNY, SVGAGI (reference sequence). Primers: 60 Vbeta forward and 13 Jbeta reverse. Sequencing was performed with immunoSEQ multiplex PCR; in TCRdb, only in-frame clones are kept and a portion is missing. This sample carries about 110,000 clones, roughly three quarters of them seen once, and the ten largest clones take 7.7%. The clonotype comes from a woman aged 50 to 60 in good health and CMV-seropositive. Sequenced input: PBMCs. The chain couples TRBV6-6 to TRBJ1-2, with D possibly matching TRBD1 (6 bases). The CDR3 protein is CASSYSGQNFYGYTF. In DNA, the CDR3 is TGTGCCAGCAGTTACTCCGGACAGAACTTCTATGGCTACACCTTC.